A selection of T cell receptor beta chains follows, all from one sample in a study of OX40 agonist ivuxolimab in advanced cancers. TCRdb keeps only in-frame clones here, not all; method: immunoSEQ multiplex PCR. The sample has 50,000 to 75,000 clones; 80% to 95% are singletons. The sequencing here drew on CD4+ or CD8+ T cells sorted from blood, taken in a trial of the OX40 agonist ivuxolimab. The receptors were sampled from an adult with an advanced solid tumor such as melanoma, head and neck, liver or kidney cancer. Each CDR3 is given with its conserved first and last residue. D genes are given only for firm matches. Not all rows give a size; the values are once, few, many and, for expanded clones, a class.

. . TRBJ1-3 TRBV9 TGTGCCAGCAGTGCCGGTGTCTCTGGAAACACCATATATTTT CASSAGVSGNTIYF
. . TRBJ1-1 TRBV2 TGTGCCAGCAGTGCCGCCGGGACAACGCTCACTGAAGCTTTCTTT CASSAAGTTLTEAFF
. . TRBJ1-1 TRBV29-1 TGCAGCGTTGAAGGTTCCCGGGGGACTGAAGCTTTCTTT CSVEGSRGTEAFF
. . TRBJ1-2 TRBV6-6 TGTGCCAGCAGTTACTCGACCTTCGCCAGGAAAGATGGCTACACCTTC CASSYSTFARKDGYTF
. . TRBJ1-1 TRBV19 TGTGCCAGTAGTATGGCAGCCCCGAGCACTGAAGCTTTCTTT CASSMAAPSTEAFF
once TRBD2 TRBJ2-1 TRBV7-2 TGTGCCAGCAGCCAGCCGGGACTAGCGGGGGGCTATGAGCAGTTCTTC CASSQPGLAGGYEQFF
. . TRBJ1-1 TRBV5-6 TGTGCCAGCAGCTTGGCAATCACTGAAGCTTTCTTT CASSLAITEAFF
. TRBD2 TRBJ2-1 TRBV27 TGTGCCAGCAGTTTTGAGCGGGGAAGCTCCTACAATGAGCAGTTCTTC CASSFERGSSYNEQFF
. TRBD1 TRBJ2-7 TRBV7-8 TGTGCCAGCAGCCCCATCGGGACAGGGGGGTACGAGCAGTACTTC CASSPIGTGGYEQYF
. TRBD1 TRBJ2-1 TRBV27 TGTGCCAGCAGTTTAAACTCACCGGGACAGGGGGTTAGCTCCTACAATGAGCAGTTCTTC CASSLNSPGQGVSSYNEQFF
once . TRBJ2-7 TRBV5-1 TGCGCCAGCAGCTTGGGCGGAGAGCAGTACTTC CASSLGGEQYF
. TRBD1 TRBJ2-3 TRBV7-6 TGTGCCAGCAGCTTAGAAGGGACAGCATCGCAGACAGATACGCAGTATTTT CASSLEGTASQTDTQYF
. TRBD1 TRBJ2-1 TRBV2 TGTGCCAGCATGCGATCTGGGACAGGGGGATACAATGAGCAGTTCTTC CASMRSGTGGYNEQFF
. . TRBJ2-1 TRBV5-5 TGTGCCAGCAGCTTTGTCGTGAGGGGGGGTTCCTACAATGAGCAGTTCTTC CASSFVVRGGSYNEQFF
. . TRBJ2-7 TRBV10-2 TGCGCCAGCAGTGGGTTCGTGGACGAGCAGTACTTC CASSGFVDEQYF
. TRBD2 TRBJ2-7 TRBV13 TGTGCCAGCAGCTTAGGCCCACGGACTAGCGGGCAATACGAGCAGTACTTC CASSLGPRTSGQYEQYF
. . TRBJ2-7 TRBV6-1 TGTGCCAGCAGGGACGGGGCCGGGGAGCAGTACTTC CASRDGAGEQYF
. . TRBJ1-5 TRBV30 TGTGCCTGGAGTGTTCTGGGACTGACTAGCAATCAGCCCCAGCATTTT CAWSVLGLTSNQPQHF
. TRBD2 TRBJ2-1 TRBV9 TGTGCCAGCAGCGTAGGCAGCGGGGGCTACAATGAGCAGTTCTTC CASSVGSGGYNEQFF
. . TRBJ2-7 TRBV5-1 TGCGCCAGCAGCTTGTCGGACAGCAAGTTCTACGAGCAGTACTTC CASSLSDSKFYEQYF
. TRBD2 TRBJ2-5 TRBV27 TGTGCCAGCAGCCGACTAGCGGGGGGGCCGTACCAAGAGACCCAGTACTTC CASSRLAGGPYQETQYF
. . TRBJ2-7 TRBV4-1 TGCGCCAGCAGCCAAGTAGATTTGCCGACCTCCTACGAGCAGTACTTC CASSQVDLPTSYEQYF
. . TRBJ2-5 TRBV28 TGTGCCAGCAGTGGACAAGGGGAAGAGACCCAGTACTTC CASSGQGEETQYF
. TRBD1 TRBJ1-6 TRBV6-1 TGTGCCAGCAGGACAGGGTCAAATTCACCCCTCCACTTT CASRTGSNSPLHF
. TRBD2 TRBJ2-1 TRBV5-6 TGTGCCAGCAGCTCCGGGACTAGCGGGGGCTACAATGAGCAGTTCTTC CASSSGTSGGYNEQFF
. . TRBJ2-7 TRBV2 TGTGCCAGCAGTGAAGAGGAGTTCGACGAGCAGTACTTC CASSEEEFDEQYF
once . TRBJ1-5 TRBV27 TGTGCCAGCAGTCCCTTGGGTAGTCAGCCCCAGCATTTT CASSPLGSQPQHF
. . TRBJ2-3 TRBV10-3 TGTGCCATCAGGACAGGAGAACCAAGCACAGATACGCAGTATTTT CAIRTGEPSTDTQYF
. . TRBJ1-3 TRBV7-6 TGTGCCAGCGGCCCAGGGGAGCCCTCGGGAGGAAACACCATATATTTT CASGPGEPSGGNTIYF
. . TRBJ1-2 TRBV4-2 TGTGCCAGCAGCCAAGATGGTACAGGACCCTATGGCTACACCTTC CASSQDGTGPYGYTF
. TRBD1 TRBJ2-1 TRBV5-1 TGCGCCAGCAGCTTGGACCGGACAGGTTCCTACAATGAGCAGTTCTTC CASSLDRTGSYNEQFF
. TRBD1 TRBJ1-3 TRBV2 TGTGCCAGCAGCGAGAGACTACCGGGACAGACGACCTCTGGAAACACCATATATTTT CASSERLPGQTTSGNTIYF
. TRBD1 TRBJ1-2 TRBV2 TGTGCCGGGATCGGACAGGAGACCCTTGGCTACACCTTC CAGIGQETLGYTF
. TRBD1 TRBJ2-7 TRBV7-9 TGTGCCAGCAGCAATTCCGGGACAGTATACGAGCAGTACTTC CASSNSGTVYEQYF
. . TRBJ1-2 TRBV7-9 TGTGCCAGCAGCCCTAGTGACCACTACACCTTC CASSPSDHYTF
. TRBD1 TRBJ2-7 TRBV10-3 TGTGCCATCAGTTTTGTTTCCGGGACAGGGGCCTACGAGCAGTACTTC CAISFVSGTGAYEQYF
. TRBD2 TRBJ2-7 TRBV7-9 TGTGCCAGCAGCCCCGGGCGGGGGGGCCGGGAGAACGAGCAGTACTTC CASSPGRGGRENEQYF
. TRBD2 TRBJ2-7 TRBV6-6 TGTGCCAGCAGGAAGACTAGCGGGGGCTACGAGCAGTACTTC CASRKTSGGYEQYF
few TRBD1 TRBJ2-4 TRBV14 TGTGCCAGCAGCCAAGGGACAGGATCCATCCCATACTTC CASSQGTGSIPYF
. . TRBJ1-1 TRBV9 TGTGCCAGCAGCCCACAGTCTTACACTGAAGCTTTCTTT CASSPQSYTEAFF
. TRBD1 TRBJ1-5 TRBV11-2 TGTGCCAGCAGCTTAGGGACAGGGGACGGCAATCAGCCCCAGCATTTT CASSLGTGDGNQPQHF
. . TRBJ2-7 TRBV28 TGTGCCAGCAGTCCGCCCGGGACCTATTACGAGCAGTACTTC CASSPPGTYYEQYF
. . TRBJ2-5 TRBV9 TGTGCCAGCAGCGAGGGGACGCCGGAGACCCAGTACTTC CASSEGTPETQYF
. . TRBJ1-2 TRBV7-9 TGTGCCAGCAGCTCCTGGACAGCGGATGGCTACACCTTC CASSSWTADGYTF
. . TRBJ1-4 TRBV6-6 TGTGCCAGCACTCCCTTGGGGGGGATTAATGAAAAACTGTTTTTT CASTPLGGINEKLFF
. . TRBJ2-7 TRBV6-9 TGTGCCAGCAGTTATGGGGGGGGCCTTTTCTACGAGCAGTACTTC CASSYGGGLFYEQYF
. . TRBJ2-7 TRBV5-1 TGCGCCAGCAGCTTGGGTCCAGGTGGCTACGAGCAGTACTTC CASSLGPGGYEQYF
medium-sized . TRBJ1-1 TRBV18 TGTGCCAGCTCACCAATGGCGAACACTGAAGCTTTCTTT CASSPMANTEAFF
. TRBD2 TRBJ2-1 TRBV9 TGTGCCAGCAGCGAGATCCGGGGGGGCAACAGGGATGAGCAGTTCTTC CASSEIRGGNRDEQFF
. TRBD1 TRBJ2-7 TRBV5-1 TGCGCCAGCAGCTACGGATACCAAGGAAGGGACAGCTACTACGAGCAGTACTTC CASSYGYQGRDSYYEQYF
. TRBD1 TRBJ2-3 TRBV6-5 TGTGCCAGCAGTTTAGGGGGCGCAGATACGCAGTATTTT CASSLGGADTQYF
medium-sized . TRBJ2-7 TRBV10-3 TGTGCCATCAGTGATGGAGGTCCGAGCGAGCAGTACTTC CAISDGGPSEQYF
. TRBD1 TRBJ2-3 TRBV7-9 TGTGCCAGCAGCTTTGGACAGGGGGCGCGAGATACGCAGTATTTT CASSFGQGARDTQYF
once TRBD1 TRBJ2-7 TRBV25-1 TGTGCCAGCAGTGGTCGGACAGGGGCCTACGAGCAGTACTTC CASSGRTGAYEQYF